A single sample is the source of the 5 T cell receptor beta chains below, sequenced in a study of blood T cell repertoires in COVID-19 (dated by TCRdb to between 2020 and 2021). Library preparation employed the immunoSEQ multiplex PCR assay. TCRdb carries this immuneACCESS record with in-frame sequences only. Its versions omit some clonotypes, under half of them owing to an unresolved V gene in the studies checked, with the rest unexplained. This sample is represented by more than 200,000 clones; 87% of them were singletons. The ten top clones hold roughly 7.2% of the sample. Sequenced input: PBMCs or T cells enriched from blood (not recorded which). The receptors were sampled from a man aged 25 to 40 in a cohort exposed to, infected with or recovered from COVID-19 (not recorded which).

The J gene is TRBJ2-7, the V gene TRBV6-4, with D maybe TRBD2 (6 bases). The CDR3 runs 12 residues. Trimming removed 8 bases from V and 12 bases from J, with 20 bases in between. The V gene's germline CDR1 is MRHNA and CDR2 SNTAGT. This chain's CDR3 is CASFEPGGKRYF. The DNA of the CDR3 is TGTGCCAGCTTCGAGCCTGGCGGGAAGCGGTACTTC.

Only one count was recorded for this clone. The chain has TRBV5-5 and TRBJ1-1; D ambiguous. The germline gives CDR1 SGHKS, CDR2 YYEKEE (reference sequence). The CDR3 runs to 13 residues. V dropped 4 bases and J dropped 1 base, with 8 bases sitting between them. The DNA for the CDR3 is TGTGCCAGCAGCCGGGGTTGGAACACTGAAGCTTTCTTT. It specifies CASSRGWNTEAFF.

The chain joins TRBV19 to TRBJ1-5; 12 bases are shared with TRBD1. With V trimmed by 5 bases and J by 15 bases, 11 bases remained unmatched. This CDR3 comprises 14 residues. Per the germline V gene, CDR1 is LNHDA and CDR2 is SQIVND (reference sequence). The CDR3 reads CASSASGTGGGPHF. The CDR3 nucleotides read TGTGCCAGTAGTGCTAGCGGGACAGGGGGCGGCCCGCATTTT.

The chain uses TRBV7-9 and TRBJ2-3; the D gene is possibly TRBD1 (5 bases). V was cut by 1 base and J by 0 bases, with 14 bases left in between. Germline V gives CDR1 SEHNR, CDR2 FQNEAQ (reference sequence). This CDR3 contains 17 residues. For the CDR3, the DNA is TGTGCCAGCAGCTTAGACCAGGGTGCCCGAAGCACAGATACGCAGTATTTT. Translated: CASSLDQGARSTDTQYF.

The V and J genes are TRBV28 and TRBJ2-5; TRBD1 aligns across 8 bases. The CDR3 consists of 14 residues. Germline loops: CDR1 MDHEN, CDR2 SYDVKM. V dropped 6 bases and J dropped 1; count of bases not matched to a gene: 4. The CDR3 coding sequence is TGTGCCAGCAGACCGGGACAGGCCCAAGAGACCCAGTACTTC. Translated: CASRPGQAQETQYF.